The clone carrying this TCR beta chain was detected only a few times. Its antigen is unidentified. Assay: immunoSEQ multiplex PCR; the TCRdb copy retains only in-frame clones and omits some. The sample lists about 140,000 clones, over 90% seen once, with less than 2% in the top ten. This record comes from a study of cytomegalovirus exposure and HLA in healthy donors. Study-wide points: Reportedly, diagnosis of cytomegalovirus status by the classifier showed high specificity and sensitivity. The study recorded 164 TCR beta chains that were cytomegalovirus-associated. TCR clusters originating in the first cohort tended to co-occur in the roughly 120 validation repertoires, according to a later analysis.

CDR1 and CDR2 (germline): MNHEY, SMNVEV (reference sequence). The V end was cut by 6 bases, the J end by 0 bases, with 6 bases between. This CDR3 contains 14 residues. The sequence was collected from a man between 18 and 29 years old in good health and CMV-seropositive. The J gene is TRBJ1-6, the V gene TRBV27, with unresolved D. Sequencing was done on a sample of PBMCs. The CDR3 spells CASSPSSYNSPLHF. CDR3 DNA sequence: TGTGCCAGCAGCCCGAGCTCCTATAATTCACCCCTCCACTTT.